Below, one T cell receptor (beta chain) is given with its context. This entry is derived from a study of CD8 T cells in Susac syndrome. When the RNA was reverse transcribed, random hexamers were used with an input of about 0.45 to 1 ug. TCRdb reanalysed the immunoSEQ multiplex PCR reads using MiXCR and keeps one entry per CDR3 protein. This table holds 150,000 or so distinct CDR3 sequences, approximately 95% found once. CDR3 length: 11 amino acids. Trimming removed 1 base at V and 9 bases at J, with 10 bases between. CDR1 is GTSNPN and CDR2 is SVGIG in the germline V gene (reference sequence). This TCR derives from a human donor with Susac syndrome. The chain has TRBV30 and TRBJ2-7; D possibly uses TRBD1 or TRBD2 (6 bases each). The sample consisted of CD4+ T cells from PBMCs. The CDR3 protein is CAWSEGGMQYF. CDR3 bases: TGTGCCTGGAGTGAGGGGGGTATGCAGTACTTC.